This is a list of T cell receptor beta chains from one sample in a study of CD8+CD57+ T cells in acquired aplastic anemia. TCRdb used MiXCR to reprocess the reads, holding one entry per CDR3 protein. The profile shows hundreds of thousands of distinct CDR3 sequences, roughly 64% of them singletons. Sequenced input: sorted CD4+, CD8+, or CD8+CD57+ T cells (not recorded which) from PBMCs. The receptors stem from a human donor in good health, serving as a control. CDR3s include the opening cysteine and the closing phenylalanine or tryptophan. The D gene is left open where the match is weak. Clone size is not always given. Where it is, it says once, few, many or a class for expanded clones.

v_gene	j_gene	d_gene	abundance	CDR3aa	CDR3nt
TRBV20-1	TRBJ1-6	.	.	CSASGLRASSPLHF	TGCAGTGCTAGTGGGCTCAGGGCTAGTTCACCCCTCCACTTT
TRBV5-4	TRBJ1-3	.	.	CASSLTLPNSGNTIYF	TGTGCCAGCAGCTTGACACTTCCAAACTCTGGAAACACCATATATTTT
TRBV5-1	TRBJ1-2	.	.	CASSLAVEGYTF	TGCGCCAGCAGCTTGGCCGTCGAGGGCTACACCTTC
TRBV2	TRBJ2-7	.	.	CASSEAPRTAYEQYF	TGTGCCAGCAGTGAAGCCCCGCGGACAGCTTACGAGCAGTACTTC
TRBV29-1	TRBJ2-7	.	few	CSVEDLNEQYF	TGCAGCGTTGAAGATTTAAACGAGCAGTACTTC
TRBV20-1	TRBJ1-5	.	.	CSASHRAGQPQHF	TGCAGTGCTAGTCATAGGGCAGGGCAGCCCCAGCATTTT
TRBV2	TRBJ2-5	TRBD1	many	CASSEMTGRETQYF	TGTGCCAGCAGTGAGATGACAGGGCGGGAGACCCAGTACTTC
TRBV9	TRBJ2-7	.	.	CASSFSGTYEQYF	TGTGCCAGCAGTTTCTCCGGGACCTACGAGCAGTACTTC
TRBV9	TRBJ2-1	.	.	CASSPLQAETQYFF	TGTGCCAGCAGCCCACTTCAGGCGGAGACCCAGTACTTCTTC
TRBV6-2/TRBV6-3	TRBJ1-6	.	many	CASSPGQYNSPLHF	TGTGCCAGCAGCCCTGGACAGTATAATTCACCCCTCCACTTT
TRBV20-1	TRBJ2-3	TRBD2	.	CSAEVMRGNTDTQYF	TGCAGTGCAGAAGTTATGCGGGGGAACACAGATACGCAGTATTTT
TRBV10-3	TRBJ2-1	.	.	CAISEGGTGYTEAFF	TGTGCCATCAGTGAGGGGGGGACCGGTTACACTGAGGCGTTCTTC
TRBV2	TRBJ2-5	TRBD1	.	CASTLTGLQGTKYF	TGTGCCAGCACCCTGACAGGGCTCCAGGGGACCAAGTACTTC
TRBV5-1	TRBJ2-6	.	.	CASSFMDSWANVLTF	TGCGCCAGCAGTTTTATGGACTCTTGGGCCAACGTCCTGACTTTC
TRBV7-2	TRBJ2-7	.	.	CASGRTTHEQYF	TGTGCCAGCGGCCGTACTACACACGAGCAGTACTTC
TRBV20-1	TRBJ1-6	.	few	CSATGGPNNSPLHF	TGCAGTGCGACGGGGGGACCGAATAATTCACCCCTCCACTTT
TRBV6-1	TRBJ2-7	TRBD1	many	CASSDDREGEQYF	TGTGCCAGCAGTGATGACAGGGAAGGCGAGCAGTACTTC
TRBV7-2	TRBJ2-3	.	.	CASSLEASYTDTQYF	TGCGCCAGCAGCTTGGAGGCGTCTTACACAGATACGCAGTATTTT
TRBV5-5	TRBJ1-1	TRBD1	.	CASKGDRGTEAFF	TGTGCCAGCAAAGGCGACAGGGGCACTGAAGCTTTCTTT
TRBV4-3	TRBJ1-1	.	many	CASSQFPENTEAFF	TGCGCCAGCAGCCAATTTCCGGAGAACACTGAAGCTTTCTTT
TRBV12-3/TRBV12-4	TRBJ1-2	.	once	CASRRPDRNYGYTF	TGTGCCAGCAGAAGGCCCGACAGGAACTATGGCTACACCTTC
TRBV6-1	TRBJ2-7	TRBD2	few	CASSVSTGGGSYEQYF	TGTGCCAGCAGTGTCTCGACTGGGGGGGGTTCCTACGAGCAGTACTTC
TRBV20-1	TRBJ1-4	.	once	CSASEGKEQEKLFF	TGCAGTGCTAGCGAAGGCAAGGAGCAAGAAAAACTGTTTTTT
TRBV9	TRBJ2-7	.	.	CASSVGTQETQYYEQYF	TGTGCCAGCAGCGTAGGGACACAAGAGACCCAGTACTACGAGCAGTACTTC
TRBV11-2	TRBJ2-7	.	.	CASSRTGQGQYF	TGTGCCAGCAGCCGAACTGGGCAGGGGCAGTACTTC
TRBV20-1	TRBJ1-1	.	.	CSAEEAMGTEAFF	TGCAGCGCTGAAGAAGCAATGGGCACTGAAGCTTTCTTT
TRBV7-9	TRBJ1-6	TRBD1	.	CASKRQGENTEAFHF	TGTGCCAGCAAGAGACAGGGGGAGAACACTGAAGCTTTCCACTTT
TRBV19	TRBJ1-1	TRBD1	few	CASSRDRGMNTEAFF	TGTGCCAGTAGTAGGGACAGGGGGATGAACACTGAAGCTTTCTTT
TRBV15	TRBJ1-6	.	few	CATSRDGDNSPLHF	TGTGCCACCAGCAGAGATGGGGATAATTCACCCCTCCACTTT
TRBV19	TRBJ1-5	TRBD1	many	CASSRRTGLMVGNQPQHF	TGTGCCAGTAGCAGACGGACAGGTCTTATGGTGGGAAATCAGCCCCAGCATTTT
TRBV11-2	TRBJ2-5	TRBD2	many	CASSLDILAGGLETQYF	TGTGCCAGCAGCTTAGATATCCTAGCGGGGGGATTGGAGACCCAGTACTTC
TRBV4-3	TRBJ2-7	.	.	CASSDQNPEDYEQYF	TGCGCCAGCAGCGACCAAAACCCGGAGGACTACGAGCAGTACTTC
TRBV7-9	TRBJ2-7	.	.	CASSPRAGFYEQYF	TGTGCCAGCAGCCCCAGGGCCGGATTTTACGAGCAGTACTTC
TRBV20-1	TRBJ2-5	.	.	CSAAEGWEETQYF	TGCAGTGCCGCGGAGGGATGGGAAGAGACCCAGTACTTC
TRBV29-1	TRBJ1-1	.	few	CSVKLDGKNTEAFF	TGCAGCGTGAAACTCGACGGGAAGAACACTGAAGCTTTCTTT
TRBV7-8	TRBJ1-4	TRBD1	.	CASSHRDRGTAQLFF	TGCGCCAGCAGCCACCGTGACAGGGGAACCGCACAACTGTTTTTT
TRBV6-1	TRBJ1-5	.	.	CASSGPGNRPQHF	TGTGCCAGCAGCGGGCCGGGCAATCGGCCCCAGCATTTT
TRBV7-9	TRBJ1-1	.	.	CASSLPTGGETNEAFF	TGTGCCAGCAGCTTACCAACGGGGGGAGAGACGAATGAAGCTTTCTTT
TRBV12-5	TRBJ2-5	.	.	CASGLAPQETQYF	TGTGCTAGTGGTTTAGCCCCGCAAGAGACCCAGTACTTC
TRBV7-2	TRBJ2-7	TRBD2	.	CASSCPGGVTSPHHF	TGTGCCAGCAGCTGCCCCGGGGGGGTCACCTCACCCCACCACTTC
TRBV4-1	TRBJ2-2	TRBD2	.	CASSQDPRGGTGELFF	TGCGCCAGCAGCCAAGATCCGCGGGGGGGAACCGGGGAGCTGTTTTTT
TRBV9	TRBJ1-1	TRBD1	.	CASSLWTGGMGTEAFF	TGTGCCAGCAGCTTATGGACAGGGGGCATGGGCACTGAAGCTTTCTTT
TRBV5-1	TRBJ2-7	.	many	CASSLEASSYEQYF	TGCGCCAGCAGCTTGGAGGCCAGCTCCTACGAGCAGTACTTC
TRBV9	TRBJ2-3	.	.	CASSESETCDQDTQYF	TGCGCCAGCAGTGAGTCCGAGACGTGCGACCAGGATACGCAGTATTTT
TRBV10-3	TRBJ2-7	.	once	CASRTAPVDKQYF	TGCGCCAGCAGGACCGCCCCCGTGGACAAGCAGTACTTC
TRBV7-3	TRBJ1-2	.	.	CASSPGEGGSPLHGYTF	TGTGCCAGCAGCCCCGGGGAGGGAGGTTCACCCCTCCACGGCTACACCTTC
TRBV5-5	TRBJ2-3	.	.	CASSCFGGSTDTQYF	TGTGCCAGCAGCTGCTTCGGGGGAAGCACAGATACGCAGTATTTT
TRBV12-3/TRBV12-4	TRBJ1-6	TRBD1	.	CASRMDGQGDSPLHF	TGTGCCAGCCGGATGGACGGACAGGGGGATTCACCCCTCCACTTT
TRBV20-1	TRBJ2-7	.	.	CSVSLSTDREQYF	TGCAGTGTTAGCCTTAGCACAGACAGGGAGCAGTACTTC
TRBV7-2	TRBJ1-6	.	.	CASSYPRAEFTPPHF	TGTGCCAGCAGTTACCCACGGGCCGAATTCACCCCTCCACACTTT
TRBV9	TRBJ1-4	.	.	CASSQGTSSGNELFF	TGTGCCAGCAGCCAAGGTACGAGCTCCGGCAATGAGCTGTTTTTT
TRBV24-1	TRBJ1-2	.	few	CATSDPHYGYTF	TGTGCCACCAGTGATCCCCACTATGGCTACACCTTC
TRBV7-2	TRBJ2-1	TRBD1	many	CASSFDRGSYNEQFF	TGTGCCAGCAGCTTTGACAGGGGCTCCTACAATGAGCAGTTCTTC
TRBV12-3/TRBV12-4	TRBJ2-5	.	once	CASRIKGPRETQYF	TGTGCCAGCAGAATAAAGGGGCCGCGAGAGACCCAGTACTTC
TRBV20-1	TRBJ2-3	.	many	CSAKGSDTQYF	TGCAGTGCTAAGGGGTCAGATACGCAGTATTTT
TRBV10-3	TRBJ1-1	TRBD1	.	CAISNGQESTGGEAFF	TGTGCCATCAGTAACGGACAGGAGAGCACCGGGGGTGAAGCTTTCTTT
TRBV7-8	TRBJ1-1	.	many	CASSFGGGSVFF	.